This T cell receptor beta chain comes out of a study of T cell responses to AZD1222 COVID-19 vaccine. The method was immunoSEQ multiplex PCR; TCRdb's version includes in-frame clones alone and lacks a portion of them. Altogether 82,000 or so clones are present, roughly 90% being singletons, with the ten largest covering about 5.2%. Germline CDR1 and CDR2: LNHDA and SQIVND (reference sequence). V lost 5 bases and J 5 bases, leaving 12 bases between the germline ends. There are 13 residues in the CDR3. The V call is TRBV19, the J call TRBJ1-1; D might be TRBD1 (5 bases). The sample here was peripheral blood, taken on day 0 of AZD1222 vaccination. The source of this sequence is an adult in good health. The CDR3 DNA reads as TGTGCCAGTAGTTGGCAGGGAAGGACTGAAGCTTTCTTT. Amino acid sequence: CASSWQGRTEAFF.